This T cell receptor beta chain was recovered during a study of vaccination and CD4 T cells after COVID-19. Study summary: No peptide, an HIV-1 Nef pool, or a CEFX pool was what each control culture received.

Regarding treatment: 10-day PBMC culture with coronavirus spike peptide pools or control peptides (ViraFEST assay). Antigen-specific T cells were expanded with peptide pools by ViraFEST, and TCRs were then sequenced. On this clonotype: Its target is not known.

Oncomine TCR Beta short-read sequencing was applied to DNA from cultured CD4+ T cells. MiXCR, run by TCRdb on the PCR reads, gives a single entry per CDR3 protein. In the table there are about 20,000 distinct CDR3 sequences, approximately 62% of which are singletons. The CDR3 extends over 13 amino acids. V dropped 5 bases and J dropped 7 bases, with 15 bases sitting between them. Per germline, CDR1 SNHLY and CDR2 FYNNEI. The chain employs TRBV2 and TRBJ2-7; D gene unclear. The TCR was taken from a human donor who had recovered from COVID-19. The sample comprised CD4+ T cells from blood, cultured in vitro. The CDR3 is CASSPGRVQEQYF. The CDR3 bases are TGTGCCAGCAGTCCAGGACGGGTCCAGGAGCAGTACTTC.